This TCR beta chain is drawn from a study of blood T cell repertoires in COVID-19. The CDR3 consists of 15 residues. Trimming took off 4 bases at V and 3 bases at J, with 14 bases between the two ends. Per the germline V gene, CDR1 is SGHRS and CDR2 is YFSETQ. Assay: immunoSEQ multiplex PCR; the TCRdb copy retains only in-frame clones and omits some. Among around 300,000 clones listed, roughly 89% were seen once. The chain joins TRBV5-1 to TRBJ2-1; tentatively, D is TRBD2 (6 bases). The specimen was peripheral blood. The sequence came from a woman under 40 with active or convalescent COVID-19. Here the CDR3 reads CASSPGTSDYNEQFF. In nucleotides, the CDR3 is TGCGCCAGCAGCCCGGGGACTTCCGACTACAATGAGCAGTTCTTC.